Listed below are T cell receptor beta chains from one sample, sequenced in a study of shared clonotypes between healthy human individuals. Here immunoSEQ multiplex PCR was the method, and the copy in TCRdb shows in-frame clones only, minus some. The table shows roughly 2 million clones, with under 97% occurring only once. Sequenced sample: naive CD4+ T cells sorted from blood. These receptors were obtained from a man between 18 and 29 years old in good health. CDR3s include the opening cysteine and the closing phenylalanine or tryptophan. D genes are given only for firm matches. Clone size is given for some rows only: seen once, a few or many times, or a class if the clone is expanded.

d_call clone_size j_call v_call cdr3_aa cdr3_nt
NA NA TRBJ1-1 TRBV28 CASSLLGLGAFF TGTGCCAGCAGTTTATTGGGGTTAGGGGCTTTCTTT
NA NA TRBJ2-7 TRBV6-1 CASSAGGEKQYF TGTGCCAGCAGTGCGGGCGGTGAAAAGCAGTACTTC
NA NA TRBJ2-5 TRBV23-1 CASRYPGVTQYF TGCGCCAGCCGATACCCGGGGGTGACCCAGTACTTC
TRBD2 NA TRBJ2-7 TRBV5-1 CASSSSGLEVHEQYF TGCGCCAGCAGCTCATCGGGACTAGAGGTCCACGAGCAGTACTTC
NA NA TRBJ1-2 TRBV27 CATEDGNYGYTF TGTGCCACCGAGGACGGGAACTATGGCTACACCTTC
NA NA TRBJ2-2 TRBV28 CASSDRITGELFF TGTGCCAGCAGCGACAGAATCACCGGGGAGCTGTTTTTT
TRBD1 NA TRBJ2-7 TRBV19 CASSIDQGTAMQYF TGTGCCAGTAGTATAGATCAAGGGACAGCTATGCAGTACTTC
TRBD2 NA TRBJ2-1 TRBV2 CASRGVAGDNEQFF TGTGCCAGCAGGGGGGTAGCGGGAGATAATGAGCAGTTCTTC
NA NA TRBJ2-7 TRBV7-9 CASSLVQWDYEQYF TGTGCCAGCAGCTTAGTACAGTGGGACTACGAGCAGTACTTC
NA NA TRBJ1-1 TRBV5-4 CASSLEWGTEAFF TGTGCCAGCAGCTTGGAGTGGGGGACTGAAGCTTTCTTT
TRBD2 NA TRBJ2-7 TRBV11-1 CASSLSKGGGDYEQYF TGTGCCAGCAGCTTATCTAAAGGCGGGGGGGACTACGAGCAGTACTTC
NA NA TRBJ2-5 TRBV4-1 CASSQGGLGAAETQYF TGCGCCAGCAGCCAAGGGGGACTGGGAGCGGCCGAGACCCAGTACTTC
TRBD2 NA TRBJ2-5 TRBV9 CASSLTSGSVGETQYF TGTGCCAGCAGCCTTACTAGCGGGAGCGTTGGAGAGACCCAGTACTTC
NA NA TRBJ2-1 TRBV6-6 CASSFPHSYRYNEQFF TGTGCCAGCAGTTTTCCTCACTCATACCGCTACAATGAGCAGTTCTTC
NA NA TRBJ2-1 TRBV10-1 CASSESRGRNEQFF TGCGCCAGCAGTGAGTCCCGGGGGCGGAATGAGCAGTTCTTC
NA NA TRBJ1-2 TRBV2 CASNSIANYGYTF TGTGCCAGCAACAGCATAGCTAACTATGGCTACACCTTC
NA few TRBJ1-5 TRBV27 CASSPRVSNQPQHF TGTGCCAGCAGTCCCAGGGTCAGCAATCAGCCCCAGCATTTT
NA NA TRBJ1-1 TRBV7-2 CASSKETGMNTEAFF TGTGCCAGCAGTAAAGAAACAGGGATGAACACTGAAGCTTTCTTT
TRBD1 NA TRBJ1-6 TRBV5-5 CASSLRTGAFQSPLHF TGTGCCAGCAGCCTCCGGACAGGGGCCTTTCAATCACCCCTCCACTTT
TRBD1 NA TRBJ2-5 TRBV4-1 CASSHIRDRGSIRLGKGETQYF TGCGCCAGCAGCCATATAAGGGACAGGGGATCCATCAGGCTAGGTAAGGGGGAGACCCAGTACTTC
TRBD1 NA TRBJ2-3 TRBV5-1 CASSHQGAGTDTQYF TGCGCCAGCAGCCATCAGGGGGCCGGTACAGATACGCAGTATTTT
NA NA TRBJ1-5 TRBV14 CASSQSHSNQPQHF TGTGCCAGCAGCCAAAGTCACTCCAATCAGCCCCAGCATTTT
NA once TRBJ2-7 TRBV28 CASSPSRRYEQYF TGTGCCAGCAGTCCAAGCAGGAGATACGAGCAGTACTTC
TRBD1 NA TRBJ1-5 TRBV28 CASSLSFGQGNQPQHF TGTGCCAGCAGTTTATCTTTTGGACAGGGGAATCAGCCCCAGCATTTT
NA NA TRBJ1-1 TRBV29-1 CSGLIGMNTEAFF TGCAGCGGATTGATTGGCATGAACACTGAAGCTTTCTTT
TRBD1 NA TRBJ2-3 TRBV2 CASSVFGDRGTDTQYF TGTGCCAGCAGTGTATTCGGCGACAGGGGCACAGATACGCAGTATTTT
NA NA TRBJ2-2 TRBV1 CTSSHLAGGATGELFF TGCACCAGCAGCCACTTAGCGGGAGGAGCCACCGGGGAGCTGTTTTTT
NA NA TRBJ2-2 TRBV6-1 CASSLDSYPGELFF TGTGCCAGCAGCTTAGACAGTTACCCCGGGGAGCTGTTTTTT
TRBD1 once TRBJ1-1 TRBV19 CASRIRGVGTGVNTEAFF TGTGCCAGTAGGATTCGGGGAGTGGGGACAGGGGTGAACACTGAAGCTTTCTTT
NA NA TRBJ2-3 TRBV25-1 CASSESGLGSTQYF TGTGCCAGCAGTGAATCGGGGTTGGGGTCTACGCAGTATTTT
TRBD1 NA TRBJ1-4 TRBV28 CASFSRGRGEKLFF TGTGCCAGCTTTTCCAGGGGGCGTGGGGAAAAACTGTTTTTT
NA NA TRBJ1-5 TRBV19 CASSIADLSNQPQHF TGTGCCAGTAGTATTGCTGATCTTTCGAATCAGCCCCAGCATTTT
NA NA TRBJ2-7 TRBV11-2 CASSHSYGGQGQYF TGTGCCAGCAGCCACTCCTACGGGGGGCAAGGGCAGTACTTC
NA NA TRBJ2-7 TRBV5-4 CASSLPGASAKGETYEQYF TGTGCCAGCAGCTTACCCGGGGCCAGCGCAAAGGGGGAAACCTACGAGCAGTACTTC
TRBD1 once TRBJ1-3 TRBV13 CASSLGSSRTGPGNTIYF TGTGCCAGCAGCTTAGGATCAAGCAGGACAGGGCCTGGAAACACCATATATTTT
NA NA TRBJ2-5 TRBV5-5 CASTQGSTETQYF TGTGCCAGCACCCAGGGGTCCACAGAGACCCAGTACTTC
NA NA TRBJ2-3 TRBV14 CASSHKTDTQYF TGTGCCAGCAGCCACAAAACAGATACGCAGTATTTT
NA NA TRBJ2-5 TRBV30 CAWSVGSGETQYF TGTGCCTGGAGTGTGGGGTCGGGTGAGACCCAGTACTTC
TRBD1 NA TRBJ2-2 TRBV28 CASIIPGQHTGELFF TGTGCCAGTATAATTCCGGGACAGCACACCGGGGAGCTGTTTTTT
TRBD2 once TRBJ2-3 TRBV2 CASSEERGDTDTQYF TGTGCCAGCAGTGAGGAGCGGGGCGACACAGATACGCAGTATTTT
NA NA TRBJ2-6 TRBV21-1 CASSKVGDRSSGANVLTF TGTGCCAGCAGCAAAGTAGGGGACAGGTCCTCTGGGGCCAACGTCCTGACTTTC
TRBD1 once TRBJ1-1 TRBV6-5 CATQQGTDTEAFF TGTGCCACTCAACAGGGGACGGACACTGAAGCTTTCTTT
NA NA TRBJ2-7 TRBV27 CASSSPGRGYEQYF TGTGCCAGCAGTTCCCCGGGACGCGGCTACGAGCAGTACTTC
NA NA TRBJ1-3 TRBV28 CAAPIGKGSGNTIYF TGTGCCGCTCCAATAGGGAAGGGCTCTGGAAACACCATATATTTT
NA NA TRBJ2-7 TRBV5-4 CASSFRDTSSYEQYF TGTGCCAGCAGCTTCAGAGACACCTCCTCCTACGAGCAGTACTTC
TRBD2 NA TRBJ2-7 TRBV11-2 CASSLGLAGLTYEQYF TGTGCCAGCAGCTTGGGACTAGCGGGACTTACCTACGAGCAGTACTTC
NA NA TRBJ2-6 TRBV5-1 CASNRGTASSGANVLTF TGCGCCAGCAACCGGGGGACCGCCAGCTCTGGGGCCAACGTCCTGACTTTC
TRBD1 NA TRBJ2-6 TRBV10-3 CAISVGDRVSGANVLTF TGTGCCATCAGTGTAGGGGACAGGGTTTCTGGGGCCAACGTCCTGACTTTC
TRBD1 NA TRBJ1-1 TRBV7-9 CASRKTRQGTMNTEAFF TGTGCCAGCAGGAAAACCAGACAGGGAACCATGAACACTGAAGCTTTCTTT
NA NA TRBJ2-2 TRBV7-8 CASSLANQANTGELFF TGTGCCAGCAGCTTAGCGAACCAGGCGAACACCGGGGAGCTGTTTTTT
NA NA TRBJ1-1 TRBV2 CAIQGGLNTEAFF TGTGCCATCCAAGGGGGACTGAACACTGAAGCTTTCTTT
NA NA TRBJ1-1 TRBV2 CASSQGTEAFF TGTGCCAGCAGCCAGGGCACTGAAGCTTTCTTT
NA NA TRBJ2-7 TRBV7-9 CASSLAGSLDEQYF TGTGCCAGCAGCTTAGCCGGGAGTCTGGACGAGCAGTACTTC
NA NA TRBJ1-1 TRBV6-1 CASIEPGLMNTEAFF TGTGCCAGCATCGAACCAGGGCTTATGAACACTGAAGCTTTCTTT
NA NA TRBJ2-3 TRBV5-1 CASSPPGGNTDTQYF TGCGCCAGCAGTCCGCCCGGGGGAAACACAGATACGCAGTATTTT
TRBD2 NA TRBJ2-3 TRBV7-9 CASSLKGGPRSTDTQYF TGTGCCAGCAGCTTAAAGGGAGGGCCACGGAGCACAGATACGCAGTATTTT
NA NA TRBJ1-4 TRBV27 CASSSSGTTNEKLFF NA
NA NA TRBJ1-6 TRBV7-9 CASSSGSPLHF TGTGCCAGCAGCTCCGGCTCACCCCTCCACTTT
TRBD1 NA TRBJ1-1 TRBV29-1 CSVAVTGGSTEAFF TGCAGCGTGGCGGTAACAGGGGGTAGCACTGAAGCTTTCTTT